This T cell receptor (beta chain) was captured in a study of blood T cells in healthy people across ages. Findings of the study overall: Changes in expanded clonotypes were possibly confounded, as the CMV status of donors was unknown. The study regarded diversity estimates from one million T cells as underestimates.

In terms of origin and age, donors were healthy Caucasian individuals from Russia aged about 6 to 90. Isolation per sample recovered at least 7 million PBMCs. For the second PCR, which ran for about 6 to 11 cycles, a sample-barcoded 5' primer and a J-beta primer mix were used. TCRdb independently ran MiXCR on the 5' RACE reads; one entry per CDR3 protein. The data hold roughly 1,300,000 distinct CDR3 sequences, with roughly 59% observed a single time. The CDR3 spans 16 residues. V lost 0 bases, J lost 0 bases, and 5 bases stayed unmatched. Germline V gene data show CDR1 as SGDLS and CDR2 as YYNGEE. Concerning this clonotype: Its antigen is not identified.

The V and J genes are TRBV9 and TRBJ2-7; TRBD2 agrees at 8 bases. The receptor was derived from a man younger than 35 in good health. The specimen was blood. CDR3: CASSVGGSGSSYEQYF. CDR3 nucleotides: TGTGCCAGCAGCGTAGGCGGCAGCGGGAGCTCCTACGAGCAGTACTTC.